This T cell receptor (beta chain) came from a study of blood T cells in healthy people across ages. Study overall: Per two T cells, about one barcoded beta molecule was captured through template switching.

As concerns this clonotype: The antigen is not known.

Study observations and caveats: Older age coincided with a roughly linear decline in TCR beta diversity per million T cells.

Each sample used at least 6 million PBMCs. Germline values: CDR1 LNHNV, CDR2 YYDKDF (reference sequence). The CDR3 length is 13 residues. Deletions cut 2 bases from V and 6 bases from J, with 11 bases between. Sample-barcoded 5' priming and a J-beta primer mix drove a second PCR of roughly 6 to 12 cycles. Each CDR3 protein is one row after TCRdb ran MiXCR on the 5' RACE reads. The data contain about 290,000 distinct CDR3 sequences, roughly 26% of them seen just once; the ten biggest clones take up roughly 30%. Sequenced material: blood. The clonotype was recovered from a woman aged 70-85 years in good health. The gene calls are TRBV15 and TRBJ2-7; perhaps TRBD1 as D (6 bases). The CDR3 DNA reads TGTGCCACCAGCAGACAGGGGAGCCGCGAGCAGTACTTC. It encodes CATSRQGSREQYF.